This T cell receptor beta chain was recovered during a study of early T cells in non-severe SARS-CoV-2 infection. Each CDR3 protein is one row after TCRdb ran MiXCR on the 5' RACE reads. Of around 72,000 distinct CDR3 sequences in the sample, 10% are singletons; the top ten hold under 10%. At least ten counts were recorded for this clonotype. V lost 4 bases and J lost 4; bases outside the gene matches: 11. The length of the CDR3 is 16 residues. Germline CDR1 reads SGHAT; CDR2 reads FQNNGV. The material was whole blood, obtained at baseline. V is TRBV11-2 and J is TRBJ2-3, with 7 bases fitting TRBD1. This TCR came from an adult who was a healthcare worker with PCR-confirmed SARS-CoV-2 infection or an uninfected control (not recorded which). This chain's CDR3 is CASSSPTGLEADTQYF. For the CDR3, the DNA is TGTGCCAGCAGCTCCCCGACAGGGCTGGAGGCAGATACGCAGTATTTT.